Presented here are 7 T cell receptor beta chains from one specimen sequenced in a study of CD8 T cells in Susac syndrome. A quantity of about 0.5 to 1 ug RNA underwent reverse transcription using random hexamers. TCRdb used MiXCR to reprocess the immunoSEQ multiplex PCR reads, holding one entry per CDR3 protein. The sample includes 180,000 or so distinct CDR3 sequences, 90% to 95% of them seen just once. The sequencing sample was made of CD4+ T cells from PBMCs. The source is a human donor in good health.

V is TRBV23-1 and J is TRBJ2-6, with 9 bases lining up with TRBD1. TRBV23-1 falls under the ORF class, with uncertain function. The CDR3 runs 20 residues. J lost 2 bases, V lost 4 bases, and 15 bases had no gene match. For the CDR3, the DNA is TGCGCCAGCAGTCGCCAACAGACAGGGGGTACGGCTACTGGGGCCAACGTCCTGACTTTC. It yields the protein CASSRQQTGGTATGANVLTF.

The chain recombines TRBV3-1 with TRBJ2-4; D is possibly TRBD2 (5 bases). The CDR3 has 15 residues. The germline V gene encodes CDR1 LGHDT and CDR2 YNNKEL (reference sequence). The ends were cut back, 1 base at V and 3 bases at J, with 10 bases in the middle. The CDR3: CASSQVGDGKNIQYF. CDR3 nucleotide sequence: TGTGCCAGCAGCCAAGTCGGGGATGGCAAAAACATTCAGTACTTC.

This clonotype was recorded only once. The chain combines TRBV25-1 with TRBJ2-5; D gene uncertain. Germline lookup yields CDR1 MGHDK and CDR2 SYGVNS. V was shortened by 4 bases and J by 7 bases, with 16 bases between the two germline ends. This CDR3 region has 14 residues. The DNA of the CDR3 is TGTGCCAGCAGTGCTATCGTGGACGGTGGGACCCAGTACTTC. Protein sequence: CASSAIVDGGTQYF.

This clonotype was picked up one time. This chain connects TRBV9 to TRBJ2-5; tentative D call: TRBD1 (6 bases). The CDR3 length is 14 residues. V lost 4 bases to trimming and J lost 1 base, with 11 bases between them. Germline loops: CDR1 SGDLS, CDR2 YYNGEE. The CDR3 DNA is TGTGCCAGCAGCCCCAGACAGGCCCAAGAGACCCAGTACTTC. Protein sequence: CASSPRQAQETQYF.

The gene calls are TRBV7-2 and TRBJ2-3; 7 nucleotides match TRBD2. Germline V gives CDR1 SGHTA, CDR2 FQGNSA. V trimming: 5 bases; J trimming: 4 bases; junction bases outside the gene matches: 6. The CDR3 sequence is 14 residues long. The DNA of the CDR3 is TGTGCCAGCAGCCGGACTAGTCGCGCAGATACGCAGTATTTT. It specifies CASSRTSRADTQYF.

The chain has TRBV30 and TRBJ2-7; D gene uncertain. The CDR3 is 12 amino acids. Trimming took 5 bases from V and 2 from J, leaving 10 bases between them. Germline loops: CDR1 GTSNPN, CDR2 SVGIG (reference sequence). CDR3 coding DNA: TGTGCCTGGGGAAGGTTCGCCTACGAGCAGTACTTC. Translating it yields CAWGRFAYEQYF. The full variable domain, its missing parts supplied by reference TRBV30 and TRBJ2-7, is SQTIHQWPATLVQPVGSPLSLECTVEGTSNPNLYWYRQAAGRGLQLLFYSVGIGQISSEVPQNLSASRPQDRQFILSSKKLLLSDSGFYLCAWGRFAYEQYFGPGTRLTVT.

The rearrangement joins TRBV27 to TRBJ1-5; 10 positions agree with TRBD1. The V gene's germline CDR1 is MNHEY and CDR2 SMNVEV (reference sequence). The V gene end was trimmed by 4 bases and the J gene end by 2 bases; junction bases not matched to a gene: 2. The CDR3 is 15 residues long. This chain's CDR3 is CASSSGTGGNQPQHF. CDR3 bases: TGTGCCAGCAGTTCCGGGACAGGGGGCAATCAGCCCCAGCATTTT.